The 7 T cell receptor beta chains reported below all come from one sample, sequenced in a study of monozygotic twins with inflammatory bowel disease. After re-calling the 5' RACE reads, TCRdb lists one entry per CDR3 protein, DNA absent. This sample's table has more than 120,000 distinct CDR3 sequences. Material for sequencing was blood. These receptors all stem from a human donor with ulcerative colitis or Crohn's disease, or a healthy co-twin of an affected twin (not recorded which).

The gene calls are TRBV28 and TRBJ1-2. There are 16 residues in the CDR3. CDR1 MDHEN and CDR2 SYDVKM come from the germline V gene. The CDR3: CASSLLAGGPNCGYTF.

The chain recombines TRBV5-1 with TRBJ2-1; the TCRdb D gene call, TRBD1, has no DNA to confirm it. CDR3 length: 16 amino acids. Per germline, CDR1 SGHRS and CDR2 YFSETQ. CDR3: CASSREGQGGHNEQFF.

The rearrangement joins TRBV29-1 to TRBJ1-1. The CDR3 covers 12 residues. Germline CDR1 and CDR2: SQVTM and ANQGSEA. The chain's CDR3 is CSVEGPPSEAFF.

V usage is TRBV12-3 or TRBV12-4 and J usage is TRBJ2-7; TCRdb designates TRBD1, a call that cannot be tested without DNA. The length of the CDR3 is 14 residues. CDR3 sequence: CASSPGTDFYEQYF.

This sequence joins TRBV27 and TRBJ2-5; there is no DNA to check the TCRdb D call of TRBD2. The V gene's germline CDR1 is MNHEY and CDR2 SMNVEV (reference sequence). CDR3 length equals 16 residues. CDR3 loop: CASSSLIAGGLETQYF.

This rearrangement joins TRBV5-1 to TRBJ1-6; the D gene TCRdb calls, TRBD1, cannot be checked with no DNA. The CDR3 is 15 amino acids. Per the germline V gene, CDR1 is SGHRS and CDR2 is YFSETQ. The CDR3 loop is CASSLRGGRGSPLHF.

The V and J genes are TRBV7-9 and TRBJ2-3; there is no DNA to check the TCRdb D call of TRBD2. CDR1 and CDR2 from the germline V gene are SEHNR and FQNEAQ (reference sequence). The CDR3 covers 16 residues. The CDR3 protein is CASSIGTSVTPDTQYF.